Below are 14 T cell receptor beta chains sequenced from a single sample in a study of T cells in Graves' hyperthyroidism and ophthalmopathy. The TCR beta CDR3 regions underwent amplification using RNA transcripts as the source. The TCR CDR3 was amplified in a first-round RT-PCR using the HTBI primer set. Each CDR3 protein gets one entry after TCRdb re-called the multiplex PCR reads with MiXCR. The table lists 370,000 or so distinct CDR3 sequences, about 13% of them singletons. The sample taken for sequencing was blood. The receptors here all came from a man under 40 with Graves' hyperthyroidism that later progressed to Graves' ophthalmopathy.

The rearrangement uses TRBV6-2 or TRBV6-3 and TRBJ2-3; D is uncertain. Trimming stripped 3 bases from V and 2 bases from J, with 9 bases between. The germline gives CDR1 MNHEY, CDR2 SVGEGT. The CDR3 covers 14 residues. The CDR3 DNA follows: TGTGCCAGCAGTTATCTTTGGTCCACAGATACGCAGTATTTT. Amino acid sequence: CASSYLWSTDTQYF.

The V call is TRBV11-1, the J call TRBJ2-1; D remains unclear. The germline V gene has CDR1 SGHAT and CDR2 FQDESV (reference sequence). V was clipped by 1 base and J by 4 bases, with 11 bases between them. This CDR3 has 15 amino acids. The CDR3 is CASSLETGIYNEQFF. As DNA, the CDR3 is TGTGCCAGCAGCTTAGAAACCGGCATTTACAATGAGCAGTTCTTC.

This clonotype was seen at least ten times. The chain has TRBV5-6 and TRBJ2-3; D not certain. The germline CDR1 and CDR2 sequences are SGHDT and YYEEEE. The CDR3 spans 11 residues. V was shortened by 5 bases and J by 6 bases, with 7 bases between the two germline ends. The CDR3 loop reads CASSVVDTQYF. The CDR3 DNA is TGTGCCAGCAGTGTAGTTGATACGCAGTATTTT.

This clonotype has only a few counts. This rearrangement joins TRBV14 to TRBJ1-6; no clear D gene. The CDR3 totals 13 residues. Trimming pared 3 bases from V and 10 bases from J, leaving 10 bases between. From germline, CDR1 is SGHDN and CDR2 FVKESK. The CDR3 DNA reads TGTGCCAGCAGCCAGACTACGGCCTCACCCCTCCACTTT. Amino acid sequence: CASSQTTASPLHF. Supplemented by reference TRBV14 and TRBJ1-6, the full variable domain reads EAGVTQFPSHSVIEKGQTVTLRCDPISGHDNLYWYRRVMGKEIKFLLHFVKESKQDESGMPNNRFLAERTGGTYSTLKVQPAELEDSGVYFCASSQTTASPLHFGNGTRLTVT.

The table lists this clonotype with a few counts. This chain uses TRBV2 with TRBJ2-2; 7 bases fit TRBD1. With V trimmed by 4 bases and J by 4 bases, 3 bases remained unmatched. There are 14 residues in the CDR3. Germline CDR1 reads SNHLY; CDR2 reads FYNNEI. The CDR3 nucleotides are TGTGCCAGCAGTGTAAGACAGGGCACCGGGGAGCTGTTTTTT. It translates to CASSVRQGTGELFF.

The chain uses TRBV12-3 or TRBV12-4 and TRBJ1-1, with D possibly TRBD1 on 5 matching bases. CDR3 length: 14 amino acids. Trimming left V 3 bases short and J 8 bases short, with 16 bases between. CDR3 coding DNA: TGTGCCAGCAGTTTGGTCGGGGCCCGGTCGGAAGCTTTCTTT. It is translated as CASSLVGARSEAFF.

This clonotype was counted at least ten times. The V call is TRBV12-5, the J call TRBJ2-5; D is unresolved. Looked up from germline, CDR1 is LGHNT and CDR2 is FRNRAP. With 3 bases removed from V and 1 base from J, the gap between germline ends came to 6 bases. The CDR3 covers 13 residues. The CDR3 reads CASGFTAQETQYF. The CDR3 region has the DNA TGTGCTAGTGGTTTTACAGCCCAAGAGACCCAGTACTTC. Looking up the rest from reference TRBV12-5 and TRBJ2-5 gives the full variable domain: DARVTQTPRHKVTEMGQEVTMRCQPILGHNTVFWYRQTMMQGLELLAYFRNRAPLDDSGMPKDRFSAEMPDATLATLKIQPSEPRDSAVYFCASGFTAQETQYFGPGTRLLVL.

This chain links TRBV5-1 with TRBJ1-1; 7 bases are a match to TRBD1. The CDR3 spans 14 residues. Germline CDR1 and CDR2: SGHRS and YFSETQ. With 4 bases clipped from V and 2 bases from J, the junction kept 5 bases outside the gene matches. CDR3 DNA sequence: TGCGCCAGCAGCGTGGGGGACAGCAACACTGAAGCTTTCTTT. Its protein product is CASSVGDSNTEAFF.

The chain recombines TRBV7-8 with TRBJ2-4, with TRBD1 as a possible D gene (5 bases). CDR3 size: 16 residues. Trimming cost V 1 base and J 0 bases, with 10 bases left between them. Germline V gene lookup returns CDR1 SGHVS and CDR2 FQNEAQ. The CDR3 coding sequence is TGTGCCAGCAGCTTAGATTCAGGGCTAGCCAAAAACATTCAGTACTTC. It specifies CASSLDSGLAKNIQYF. The whole variable domain, filled in from reference TRBV7-8 and TRBJ2-4, reads GAGVSQSPRYKVAKRGQDVALRCDPISGHVSLFWYQQALGQGPEFLTYFQNEAQLDKSGLPSDRFFAERPEGSVSTLKIQRTQQEDSAVYLCASSLDSGLAKNIQYFGAGTRLSVL.

This clonotype was seen at least ten times. The chain recombines TRBV12-3 or TRBV12-4 with TRBJ2-4; perhaps TRBD2 as D (5 bases). V lost 5 bases and J 0 bases, leaving 14 bases between the germline ends. The CDR3 totals 16 residues. The chain's CDR3 is CASSPPEDLAKNIQYF. CDR3 coding DNA: TGTGCCAGCAGTCCCCCGGAGGATCTAGCCAAAAACATTCAGTACTTC.

The sample holds many counts of this clonotype. The CDR3 DNA is TGTGCCAGCAGTATATTCCGGGACAGGGATCAGTACTTC. This sequence encodes CASSIFRDRDQYF. V usage is TRBV28 and J usage is TRBJ2-7, with 9 bases fitting TRBD1. The CDR3 runs 13 residues. Germline CDR1 reads MDHEN; CDR2 reads SYDVKM. Trimming removed 5 bases from V and 10 bases from J; junction bases left unmatched: 9.

This chain joins TRBV3-1 and TRBJ2-7; 11 nucleotides line up with TRBD2. Germline V CDR1 and CDR2: LGHDT, YNNKEL (reference sequence). This CDR3 region has 15 residues. Losses at the gene ends were 1 base for V and 2 bases for J; bases not matched to a gene: 1. CDR3: CASSQASGGTYEQYF. As DNA, the CDR3 is TGTGCCAGCAGCCAAGCTAGCGGGGGGACCTACGAGCAGTACTTC.

This clonotype was counted many times. This chain uses TRBV11-1 with TRBJ2-7; TRBD1 matches 7 bases. V lost 2 bases to trimming and J lost 4 bases; unmatched junction nucleotides: 8. The V gene's germline CDR1 is SGHAT and CDR2 FQDESV (reference sequence). There are 15 residues in the CDR3. The CDR3 coding sequence is TGTGCCAGCAGCTTATCGTTGGGGACAGAATACGAGCAGTACTTC. Translating gives CASSLSLGTEYEQYF.

In regard to this clonotype: One end of the junction varies from germline; a read error may be responsible. The chain couples TRBV28 to TRBJ2-7; TRBD1 aligns across 7 bases. The CDR3 totals 14 residues. The germline gives CDR1 MDHEN, CDR2 SYDVKM. The CDR3 protein is CVSRLQGSPYEQYF. The CDR3 nucleotides are TGTGTCAGCAGGCTACAGGGGTCCCCCTACGAGCAGTACTTC.